This TCR beta chain was found in a study of cytomegalovirus exposure and HLA in healthy donors. PCR employed 60 Vbeta and 13 Jbeta primers. The assay was immunoSEQ multiplex PCR, and TCRdb's table has in-frame clones only and misses some. The table shows approximately 110,000 clones, with around 80% occurring only once. This clone occurred a few times. The CDR3 spans 12 residues. Germline loops: CDR1 SGHTA, CDR2 FQGNSA. Trimming took off 4 bases at V and 11 bases at J, with 14 bases between the two ends. This chain uses TRBV7-2 with TRBJ1-1; a possible D gene is TRBD1 (6 bases). This receptor was taken from a woman in her forties in good health and CMV-seronegative. Sample: PBMCs. The CDR3 loop reads CASSSTGGLAFF. As DNA, the CDR3 is TGTGCCAGCAGCTCTACGGGGGGGCTGGCTTTCTTT.